Listed below are T cell receptor beta chains from one sample, sequenced in a study of early T cells in non-severe SARS-CoV-2 infection. A single record per CDR3 protein comes from TCRdb applying MiXCR to the 5' RACE reads. The table has approximately 71,000 distinct CDR3 sequences, more than 10% seen once. Sequencing input: whole blood. These receptors all stem from an adult who was a healthcare worker with PCR-confirmed SARS-CoV-2 infection or an uninfected control (not recorded which). Each CDR3 is given with its conserved first and last residue. D genes are given only for firm matches. Size tells how often a clone was seen (once, few, many) or the class of an expanded clone, and some rows leave it out.

D	size	V	J	DNA	CDR3
-	few	TRBV6-5	TRBJ1-1	TGTGCCACCACCTCTCTCCGGGGGTTGAACACTGAAGCTTTCTTT	CATTSLRGLNTEAFF
-	many	TRBV6-5	TRBJ2-3	TGTGCCAGCAGTTACCTACGGACAGGCACAGATACGCAGTATTTT	CASSYLRTGTDTQYF
-	-	TRBV6-5	TRBJ2-5	TGTGCCAGCAGTTCAAACAGGGACCAAGAGACCCAGTACTTC	CASSSNRDQETQYF
-	few	TRBV20-1	TRBJ1-1	TGCAGTGCTAGAGCAGGGAGAGAGTCTGCTTTCTTT	CSARAGRESAFF
-	few	TRBV20-1	TRBJ2-5	TGCAGTGCTACGCTATCGGGGAGACCGGAGACCCAGTACTTC	CSATLSGRPETQYF
-	many	TRBV6-5	TRBJ1-2	TGTGCCAGCAGTTACTCGACTGGCCAAGGCTACACCTTC	CASSYSTGQGYTF
-	few	TRBV6-5	TRBJ1-5	TGTGCCAGCAGCCCCTTGTTAAATCAGCCCCAGCATTTT	CASSPLLNQPQHF
-	many	TRBV7-2	TRBJ2-3	TGTGCCAGCAGTTCAGAGTGGGGGACAGATACGCAGTATTTT	CASSSEWGTDTQYF
-	few	TRBV30	TRBJ2-5	TGTGCCTGGAGTGTACGGGGGGAGACCCAGTACTTC	CAWSVRGETQYF
TRBD2	few	TRBV20-1	TRBJ2-7	TGCAGTGCTCGGGGGGGCTACGAGCAGTACTTC	CSARGGYEQYF
-	-	TRBV29-1	TRBJ1-2	TGCAGCGCCAGGGACGGATCCCTCTATGGCTACACCTTC	CSARDGSLYGYTF
-	many	TRBV30	TRBJ2-2	TGTGCCTGGAGTGTGGGGGCCGGGGAGCTGTTTTTT	CAWSVGAGELFF
-	many	TRBV9	TRBJ2-5	TGTGCCAGCAGCGTAACTAGTTTACAAGAGACCCAGTACTTC	CASSVTSLQETQYF
TRBD2	-	TRBV20-1	TRBJ2-5	TGCAGTGCTAGAGACGGGGGGGCCTTAGAGACCCAGTACTTC	CSARDGGALETQYF
-	few	TRBV12-3/TRBV12-4	TRBJ1-3	TGTGCCAGCAGTTTAAGGGGGGCCTCTGGAAACACCATATATTTT	CASSLRGASGNTIYF
TRBD1	few	TRBV5-1	TRBJ1-6	TGCGCCAGCAGCGGCCCCCAGGGGGCGAATTCACCCCTCCACTTT	CASSGPQGANSPLHF
-	-	TRBV27	TRBJ2-5	TGTGCCAGCAGGGGGACGGGCCGCCAAGAGACCCAGTACTTC	CASRGTGRQETQYF
TRBD2	-	TRBV2	TRBJ2-1	TGTGCCAGCAGGGCCGGGACTAGCGGGAATGAGCAGTTCTTC	CASRAGTSGNEQFF
TRBD1	many	TRBV7-9	TRBJ2-7	TGTGCCAGCAGCATCAGTGGATATGGGGACAGGGGGCGAGAGCAGTACTTC	CASSISGYGDRGREQYF
-	few	TRBV5-1	TRBJ1-6	TGCGCCAGCAGTCCGGCTACCAATTCACCCCTCCACTTT	CASSPATNSPLHF
TRBD1	-	TRBV6-2/TRBV6-3	TRBJ2-7	TGTGCCAGCAGTCGGACAGGGGAGAACTACGAGCAGTACTTC	CASSRTGENYEQYF
-	many	TRBV7-2	TRBJ1-1	TGTGCCAGCACCCCTGGGCGGGGAAGCACTGAAGCTTTCTTT	CASTPGRGSTEAFF
-	-	TRBV10-2	TRBJ2-7	TGCGCCAGCAGTGAGTCCGCGGGGGCCTCCTACGAGCGGTACTTC	CASSESAGASYERYF
TRBD1	many	TRBV5-1	TRBJ2-3	TGCGCCAGCAGCTCTCTCTACGACAGGGGCACAGATACGCAGTATTTT	CASSSLYDRGTDTQYF
-	many	TRBV6-5	TRBJ1-1	TGTGCCAGCAGTTCCGCAACTGAAGCTTTCTTT	CASSSATEAFF
-	-	TRBV7-2	TRBJ2-1	TGTGCCAGCAGCTCGACTAGGAGCTACGAGCAGTTCTTC	CASSSTRSYEQFF
TRBD1	few	TRBV5-5	TRBJ1-2	TGTGCCAGCAGCTACACCGGGACAGGGATCTATGGCTACACCTTC	CASSYTGTGIYGYTF
TRBD1	few	TRBV11-3	TRBJ2-7	TGTGCCAGCAGCCCATCGGGACAGTACGAGCAGTACTTC	CASSPSGQYEQYF
TRBD1	many	TRBV12-3/TRBV12-4	TRBJ1-6	TGTGCCAGCAGTTCGACAGGGAAGAATTCACCCCTCCACTTT	CASSSTGKNSPLHF
-	-	TRBV12-3/TRBV12-4	TRBJ2-3	TGTGCCAGCAGGCGAGCGGCGACACTGCCCACAGATACGCAGTATTTT	CASRRAATLPTDTQYF
TRBD2	-	TRBV15	TRBJ2-7	TGTGCCACCAGCAGAGATCTGGGACTAGCGGTCTCCTACGAGCAGTACTTC	CATSRDLGLAVSYEQYF
-	many	TRBV2	TRBJ2-2	TGTGCCAGCAGAGGCCACACAGACAGATCAACCGGGGAGCTGTTTTTT	CASRGHTDRSTGELFF
TRBD1	many	TRBV6-4	TRBJ2-6	TGTGCCAGCAGTGAATCCACAGGGGCTGGGGCCAACGTCCTGACTTTC	CASSESTGAGANVLTF
-	many	TRBV28	TRBJ1-4	TGTGCCAGCATCGGCAGCCTGGAGGCTAATGAAAAACTGTTTTTT	CASIGSLEANEKLFF
TRBD1	many	TRBV7-2	TRBJ2-1	TGTGCCAGCAGCGTAGACAGGGTGCGGGAGCAGTTCTTC	CASSVDRVREQFF
-	-	TRBV28	TRBJ1-1	TGTGCCAGCGGGGGCAGCTCGAACACTGAAGCTTTCTTT	CASGGSSNTEAFF
-	-	TRBV6-1	TRBJ2-2	TGTGCCAGCATTCCCATGGACCCTACAGGCGGGGAGCTGTTTTTT	CASIPMDPTGGELFF
-	many	TRBV12-3/TRBV12-4	TRBJ2-3	TGTGCCAGCAGTGTCCGGGCTGGCGGGGCCACAACTTTCACAGATACGCAGTATTTT	CASSVRAGGATTFTDTQYF
-	-	TRBV3-1	TRBJ1-1	TGTGCCAGCAGCCGCGTGTTTGGGGACACTGAAGCTTTCTTT	CASSRVFGDTEAFF
-	-	TRBV6-4	TRBJ1-6	TGTGCCAGCAGTGAAATAGAGAGTTCACCCCTCCACTTT	CASSEIESSPLHF
-	many	TRBV5-4	TRBJ2-5	TGTGCCAGCAGCCGGATCGACCCGGGACGACAGAAAGAGACCCAGTACTTC	CASSRIDPGRQKETQYF
-	many	TRBV5-1	TRBJ2-2	TGCGCCAGCAGCTTGGTAGAGGTCGGCGGCGGGGAGCTGTTTTTT	CASSLVEVGGGELFF
-	-	TRBV7-9	TRBJ1-6	TGTGCCAGCAGCCCGGGGGAACCCCTCCACTTT	CASSPGEPLHF
-	few	TRBV6-6	TRBJ2-7	TGTGCCAGCATCGCCAGGGTGGAATCCTACGAGCAGTACTTC	CASIARVESYEQYF
TRBD2	-	TRBV20-1	TRBJ2-7	TGCAGTGCTAGTGGCCAGCTAGCGGGTCCCAGAACCGAGCAGTACTTC	CSASGQLAGPRTEQYF
-	many	TRBV25-1	TRBJ1-6	TGTGCCAGTTCAACAGGGACCAATTCACCCCTCCACTTT	CASSTGTNSPLHF
-	-	TRBV10-1	TRBJ1-1	TGCGCCAGCAGCCCGCTTGGGGGGAACACTGAAGCTTTCTTT	CASSPLGGNTEAFF
TRBD2	few	TRBV5-1	TRBJ2-3	TGCGCCAGCAGCTCCCTAGCGGGGGTCTTTCGGGATACGCAGTATTTT	CASSSLAGVFRDTQYF
TRBD1	many	TRBV7-9	TRBJ2-4	TGTGCCAGCAGTCCCGGGACAGGCTTAAACATTCAGTACTTC	CASSPGTGLNIQYF
TRBD2	many	TRBV5-4	TRBJ2-3	TGTGCCACGACCCCGCTGGGCGGGGGGGGCACAGATACGCAGTATTTT	CATTPLGGGGTDTQYF
-	many	TRBV28	TRBJ2-7	TGTGCCAGCAGTTACCCATTTAAGGGCCCCTACGAGCAGTACTTC	CASSYPFKGPYEQYF